This passage covers 20 T cell receptor beta chains from one sample sequenced in a study of regulatory T cells in long-lasting Graves disease. Both iRepertoire HTBI primers and Arm-PCR of CDR3 regions were used to build the TCR beta libraries. TCRdb independently ran MiXCR on the multiplex PCR reads; one entry per CDR3 protein. The data contain approximately 690,000 distinct CDR3 sequences, 25% to 30% of them singletons. The time point here: persistent/refractory GD, antithyroid drugs over 5 years with positive TRAb. From RNA extracted from PBMCs, the TCR library was made. This sample comprised peripheral blood mononuclear cells (PBMCs), obtained when the disease was refractory, from a patient treated with antithyroid drugs. The receptor set was obtained from a female donor with Graves disease.

In its sample, this clonotype was seen many times. This sequence joins TRBV11-2 and TRBJ2-7; D remains ambiguous. This CDR3 is 13 amino acids long. Trimming took 1 base from V and 3 from J, leaving 7 bases between them. Germline V gives CDR1 SGHAT, CDR2 FQNNGV. CDR3 amino acids: CASSLALNYEQYF. DNA for the CDR3: TGTGCCAGCAGCTTAGCTCTAAACTACGAGCAGTACTTC.

V usage is TRBV24-1 and J usage is TRBJ1-2; possible D gene TRBD1, 5 bases. V dropped 1 base and J dropped 2 bases, with 7 bases sitting between them. CDR3 size: 14 residues. CDR1 and CDR2 (germline): KGHDR, SFDVKD. This chain's CDR3 is CATSDLGQNYGYTF. The DNA for the CDR3 is TGTGCCACCAGTGATTTAGGACAAAACTATGGCTACACCTTC.

The V call is TRBV11-1, the J call TRBJ1-1, with TRBD1 identical over 8 bases. The V and J ends lost 4 bases and 6 bases, in that order; junction bases with no gene match: 4. Germline CDR1 and CDR2: SGHAT and FQDESV (reference sequence). This CDR3 has 13 amino acids. CDR3 in amino acids: CASSSYRGSEAFF. CDR3 DNA sequence: TGTGCCAGCAGCTCGTACAGGGGGTCTGAAGCTTTCTTT.

V is TRBV6-1 and J is TRBJ2-1; TRBD1 might be the D (5 bases). The ends were cut back, 7 bases at V and 3 bases at J, with 13 bases in the middle. Germline CDR1 reads MNHNS; CDR2 reads SASEGT. This CDR3 contains 14 residues. The CDR3 DNA follows: TGTGCCAGCATCTTTTCCAGGGTCTACAATGAGCAGTTCTTC. It is translated as CASIFSRVYNEQFF.

The chain couples TRBV6-2 or TRBV6-3 to TRBJ1-3; 9 nucleotides match TRBD1. The CDR3 is made up of 14 amino acids. Germline CDR1 and CDR2: MNHEY and SVGEGT. V gave up 6 bases and J gave up 4 bases; unmatched junction bases: 4. For the CDR3, the DNA is TGTGCCAGCAGGAACAGGGGGCGAGGAAACACCATATATTTT. It is translated as CASRNRGRGNTIYF.

The J gene is TRBJ1-6, the V gene TRBV19; possibly TRBD1 for D (6 bases). The CDR3 is made up of 15 amino acids. V lost 5 bases and J 8 bases, leaving 16 bases between the germline ends. Germline V CDR1 and CDR2: LNHDA, SQIVND (reference sequence). In DNA form, the CDR3 reads TGTGCCAGTAGTCCCAGGGGAGGGAATGATTCACCCCTCCACTTT. The encoded protein is CASSPRGGNDSPLHF.

The gene calls are TRBV11-2 and TRBJ1-1; 8 nucleotides agree with TRBD1. Germline V gives CDR1 SGHAT, CDR2 FQNNGV. The CDR3 contains 15 residues. V lost 3 bases and J lost 1; bases outside the gene matches: 4. The CDR3 region is CASSFPGTGNTEAFF. The CDR3 nucleotides are TGTGCCAGCAGCTTCCCCGGGACAGGGAACACTGAAGCTTTCTTT.

J is TRBJ2-7 and V is TRBV5-1, with 7 nucleotides matching TRBD1. The J segment lost 3 bases and the V segment lost 4 bases, leaving 10 bases of the junction unmatched. CDR3 length equals 15 residues. Germline CDR1 reads SGHRS; CDR2 reads YFSETQ. The CDR3 spells CASSESGTAYYEQYF. The CDR3 nucleotides are TGCGCCAGCAGCGAGTCCGGGACAGCCTACTACGAGCAGTACTTC.

The J gene is TRBJ2-7, the V gene TRBV29-1; D is uncertain. Germline-derived CDR1 and CDR2 are SQVTM and ANQGSEA. The CDR3 consists of 14 residues. The V gene lost 4 bases and the J gene lost 2 bases, with 15 bases spanning the gap. CDR3 residues: CSVAQTAAAYEQYF. CDR3 sequence (DNA): TGCAGCGTTGCCCAGACGGCTGCCGCCTACGAGCAGTACTTC.

J is TRBJ1-3 and V is TRBV7-9; D gene unclear. Trimming cost V 2 bases and J 2 bases, with 10 bases left between them. CDR3 length: 15 residues. Germline CDR1 SEHNR, CDR2 FQNEAQ (reference sequence). CDR3 in amino acids: CASSLQAGAGNTIYF. The CDR3, as DNA: TGTGCCAGCAGCTTACAAGCCGGGGCTGGAAACACCATATATTTT.

There are a few counts of this clonotype. The chain is built from TRBV30 and TRBJ1-1, with D perhaps matching TRBD1 (5 bases). The CDR3 totals 11 residues. The germline V gene has CDR1 GTSNPN and CDR2 SVGIG (reference sequence). The ends were cut back, 0 bases at V and 11 bases at J, with 10 bases in the middle. The CDR3 loop reads CAWSVARGAFF. CDR3 bases: TGTGCCTGGAGTGTAGCAAGGGGTGCTTTCTTT. Filled out from reference TRBV30 and TRBJ1-1, the complete variable domain reads SQTIHQWPATLVQPVGSPLSLECTVEGTSNPNLYWYRQAAGRGLQLLFYSVGIGQISSEVPQNLSASRPQDRQFILSSKKLLLSDSGFYLCAWSVARGAFFGQGTRLTVV.

This clonotype came up a few times. V usage is TRBV12-3 or TRBV12-4 and J usage is TRBJ2-7; either TRBD1 or TRBD2 may fit D (6 bases each). The CDR3 covers 13 residues. Trimming stripped 6 bases from V and 13 bases from J, with 22 bases between. This CDR3 is CASSSRGGRDIYF. CDR3 nucleotides: TGTGCCAGCAGCTCCCGAGGTGGGCGGGACATTTACTTC.

About this clonotype itself: The junction and the germline gene differ at one end; a read error may be behind it. J is TRBJ1-1 and V is TRBV12-3 or TRBV12-4; D is perhaps TRBD1 (5 bases). This CDR3 comprises 11 residues. The CDR3 here is CAGSIRDEAFF. CDR3 sequence (DNA): TGTGCCGGCAGTATCCGGGACGAAGCTTTCTTT.

This clonotype came up a few times. The chain uses TRBV5-1 and TRBJ1-1; possible D gene TRBD1, 5 bases. Per the germline V gene, CDR1 is SGHRS and CDR2 is YFSETQ. The CDR3 runs 16 residues. V was trimmed by 1 base and J by 4 bases, leaving 17 bases between them. The CDR3 sequence: CASSLWSGTLGTEAFF. The CDR3 nucleotides are TGCGCCAGCAGCTTGTGGTCAGGGACCCTGGGCACTGAAGCTTTCTTT.

This clonotype appeared a few times. The chain combines TRBV20-1 with TRBJ2-7, with D maybe TRBD1 (5 bases). The CDR3 loop spans 14 amino acids. Germline V lookup: CDR1 DFQATT, CDR2 SNEGSKA (reference sequence). V lost 0 bases and J 4 bases, leaving 13 bases between the germline ends. CDR3 loop: CSARDMWQGYEQYF. For the CDR3, the DNA is TGCAGTGCTAGAGATATGTGGCAGGGATACGAGCAGTACTTC.

V is TRBV3-1 and J is TRBJ1-1; D is uncertain. The germline V gene encodes CDR1 LGHDT and CDR2 YNNKEL (reference sequence). The CDR3 sequence is 14 residues long. V lost 6 bases to trimming and J lost 1 base, with 12 bases between them. The CDR3 DNA sequence: TGTGCCAGCAGGACCGGAGTTTCGAACACTGAAGCTTTCTTT. Residues: CASRTGVSNTEAFF.

The rearrangement links TRBV7-6 to TRBJ2-1; D may match TRBD1 or TRBD2 (5 bases each). This CDR3 is built from 17 residues. Germline V gene lookup returns CDR1 SGHVS and CDR2 FNYEAQ. V gave up 5 bases and J gave up 7 bases, with 24 bases separating them. CDR3 sequence (DNA): TGTGCCAGCAGCCTCATCCGGGTTAGGGACGCCTTGAATGAGCAGTTCTTC. Translation gives CASSLIRVRDALNEQFF.

V usage is TRBV10-3 and J usage is TRBJ2-6; 8 bases line up with TRBD1. The CDR3 consists of 13 residues. J was trimmed by 7 bases and V by 9 bases; bases with no gene match: 5. Germline CDR1 ENHRY, CDR2 SYGVKD. Here the CDR3 reads CAIQGGSANVLTF. CDR3 nucleotide sequence: TGTGCCATACAGGGGGGTTCTGCCAACGTCCTGACTTTC.

The chain recombines TRBV5-5 with TRBJ1-4; D might be TRBD1 (6 bases). CDR3 length equals 14 residues. Trimming cost V 4 bases and J 3 bases, with 10 bases left between them. Germline CDR1 and CDR2: SGHKS and YYEKEE (reference sequence). The CDR3 is CASSTGQANEKLFF. CDR3 coding DNA: TGTGCCAGCAGCACGGGACAAGCTAATGAAAAACTGTTTTTT.

The chain has TRBV9 and TRBJ1-1; D is ambiguous. The CDR3 has 17 residues. Germline V gives CDR1 SGDLS, CDR2 YYNGEE. V was shortened by 1 base and J by 8 bases, with 24 bases between the two germline ends. The CDR3 coding sequence is TGTGCCAGCAGCGTATTGGATTGGGCCGACCCCGTAGGAGAAGCTTTCTTT. Residues: CASSVLDWADPVGEAFF.